The source of this TCR beta chain is a study of shared clonotypes between healthy human individuals. Germline V gene sequence: CDR1 MNHEY, CDR2 SVGAGI. The CDR3 has 13 residues. Deletions cut 0 bases from V and 2 bases from J, with 3 bases between. Study-level results: Shared clonotypes: approximately 4.5% naive CD4, about 3.5% naive CD8, roughly 2.4% memory CD4, 0.4% memory CD8. Tissues were not sampled, only blood, and their repertoires likely differ.

Sequenced by immunoSEQ multiplex PCR; TCRdb stores in-frame clones only, minus some. The sample carries almost 700,000 clones, approximately 90% recorded once. Concerning this clone itself: Antigen unknown. The same CDR3 also results from other DNA sequences found in this sample.

Terminally differentiated effector memory CD45RA+ cells were left out of the naive CD8 fraction, which was CD45RO-negative and positively selected for CCR7. V gene TRBV6-5 combines with J gene TRBJ2-3; D remains unclear. The source of this sequence is a young man in good health. Sequences were obtained from naive CD8+ T cells sorted from blood. For the CDR3, the DNA is TGTGCCAGCAGTTACTCTTCCACAGATACGCAGTATTTT. Its protein product is CASSYSSTDTQYF.